The entry below describes one T cell receptor (beta chain). This specimen comes from a study of blood T cell repertoires in COVID-19. Assay: immunoSEQ multiplex PCR; the TCRdb copy retains only in-frame clones and omits some. The sample records just over 300,000 clones, about nine tenths being singletons. Unmatched junction bases numbered 12, after V lost 3 bases and J lost 8 bases. Germline V gives CDR1 LGHDT, CDR2 YNNKEL (reference sequence). The CDR3 is made up of 16 amino acids. This chain connects TRBV3-1 (or the pseudogene TRBV3-2) to TRBJ2-1; 8 bases are shared with TRBD2. This clonotype originated in a woman in her thirties with COVID-19, enrolled during active disease. The sequenced sample consisted of peripheral blood. For the CDR3, the DNA is TGTGCCAGCAGCCACCCCCGCGGGGGGTCGGGCGATGAGCAGTTCTTC. The encoded protein is CASSHPRGGSGDEQFF.